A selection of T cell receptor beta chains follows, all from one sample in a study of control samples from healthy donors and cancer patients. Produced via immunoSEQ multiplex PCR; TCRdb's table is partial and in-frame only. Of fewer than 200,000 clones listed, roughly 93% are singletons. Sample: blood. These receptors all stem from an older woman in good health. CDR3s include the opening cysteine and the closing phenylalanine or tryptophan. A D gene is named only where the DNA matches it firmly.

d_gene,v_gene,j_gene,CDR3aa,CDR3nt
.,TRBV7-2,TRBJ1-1,CASSLVGGVNTEAFF,TGTGCCAGCAGCTTAGTTGGCGGAGTGAACACTGAAGCTTTCTTT
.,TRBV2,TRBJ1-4,CATRDKTNEKLFF,TGTGCCACCCGGGACAAAACTAATGAAAAACTGTTTTTT
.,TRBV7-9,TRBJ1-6,CASSSAYRVYNSPLHF,TGTGCCAGCAGCTCCGCCTACAGGGTGTATAATTCACCCCTCCACTTT
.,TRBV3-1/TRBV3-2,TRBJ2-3,CASSPGGGTDTQYF,TGTGCCAGCAGCCCCGGAGGAGGAACAGATACGCAGTATTTT
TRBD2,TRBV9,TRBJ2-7,CASSVALGETSGVLYF,TGTGCCAGCAGCGTAGCTTTGGGTGAGACTAGCGGGGTATTATACTTC
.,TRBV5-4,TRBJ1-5,CASSLDSNQPQHF,TGTGCCAGCAGCTTAGATAGCAATCAGCCCCAGCATTTT
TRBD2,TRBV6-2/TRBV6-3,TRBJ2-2,CASSFSGGVIGELFF,TGTGCCAGCAGTTTTAGCGGGGGAGTTATCGGGGAGCTGTTTTTT
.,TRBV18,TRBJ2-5,CASSLRVSSLEETQYF,TGTGCCAGCTCACTCCGGGTTTCCTCCCTTGAAGAGACCCAGTACTTC
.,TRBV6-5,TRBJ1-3,CASRSSGNTIYF,TGTGCCAGCAGGAGCTCTGGAAACACCATATATTTT
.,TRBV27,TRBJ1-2,CASSSRWQGRVRYGYTF,TGTGCCAGCAGTTCCCGTTGGCAGGGGCGCGTGAGGTATGGCTACACCTTC
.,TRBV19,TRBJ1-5,CASSMGAGYSNQPQHF,TGTGCCAGTAGTATGGGGGCGGGTTATAGCAATCAGCCCCAGCATTTT
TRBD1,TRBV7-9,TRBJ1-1,CASSLYPEGANTEAFF,TGTGCCAGCAGCCTCTATCCCGAGGGGGCGAACACTGAAGCTTTCTTT
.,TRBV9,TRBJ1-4,CASSVAVQGGEKLFF,TGTGCCAGCAGCGTAGCCGTCCAGGGTGGGGAAAAACTGTTTTTT